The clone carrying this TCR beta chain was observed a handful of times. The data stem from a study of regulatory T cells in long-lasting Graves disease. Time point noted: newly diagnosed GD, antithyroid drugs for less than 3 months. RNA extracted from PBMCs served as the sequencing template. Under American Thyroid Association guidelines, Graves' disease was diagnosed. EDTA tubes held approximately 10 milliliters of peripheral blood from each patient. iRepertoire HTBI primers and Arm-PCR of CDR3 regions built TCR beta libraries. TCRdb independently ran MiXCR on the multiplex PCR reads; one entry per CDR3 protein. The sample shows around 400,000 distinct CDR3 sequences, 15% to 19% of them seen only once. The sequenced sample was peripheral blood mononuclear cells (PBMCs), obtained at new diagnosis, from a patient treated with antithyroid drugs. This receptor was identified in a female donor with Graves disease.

The CDR3 bases are TGTGCCAGCAGCTTAGGGTCGGGACTAGAGGGGGAGACCCAGTACTTC. Its translation: CASSLGSGLEGETQYF. The chain recombines TRBV7-7 with TRBJ2-5; 8 bases align to TRBD2. CDR3 length equals 16 residues. Germline trimming cut 1 base from V and 5 bases from J; bases unmatched to any gene: 9. The germline CDR1 and CDR2 sequences are SSHAT and FNYEAQ (reference sequence).